These 21 T cell receptor beta chains originate from one sample sequenced in a study of blood T cell repertoires in COVID-19. The method was immunoSEQ multiplex PCR; TCRdb's version includes in-frame clones alone and lacks a portion of them. The sample shows about 370,000 clones, about 90% of them seen only once. Sequencing was done on a sample of peripheral blood. Source of these receptors: a man aged 18 to 29 with active or convalescent COVID-19.

The rearrangement uses TRBV5-5 and TRBJ1-1; 9 bases align to TRBD1. With 2 bases clipped from V and 5 bases from J, the junction kept 4 bases outside the gene matches. This CDR3 has 14 residues. Looked up from germline, CDR1 is SGHKS and CDR2 is YYEKEE (reference sequence). The CDR3 sequence is CASSFGDRETEAFF. CDR3 in DNA: TGTGCCAGCAGCTTCGGGGACAGGGAAACTGAAGCTTTCTTT.

The chain uses TRBV2 and TRBJ2-4, with 8 bases lining up with TRBD2. There are 18 residues in the CDR3. The junction had 14 bases not matched to a gene; V was cut back by 7 bases and J by 0 bases. Germline CDR1 SNHLY, CDR2 FYNNEI. The DNA for the CDR3 is TGTGCCAGCACTCTGACAGCCGTAGCGGGGCTAGCCAAAAACATTCAGTACTTC. Its translation: CASTLTAVAGLAKNIQYF. Using reference TRBV2 and TRBJ2-4 for the parts outside the CDR3, the full variable domain is EPEVTQTPSHQVTQMGQEVILRCVPISNHLYFYWYRQILGQKVEFLVSFYNNEISEKSEIFDDQFSVERPDGSNFTLKIRSTKLEDSAMYFCASTLTAVAGLAKNIQYFGAGTRLSVL.

This clone was seen just once. V gene TRBV6-2 or TRBV6-3 combines with J gene TRBJ2-7, with 9 bases matching TRBD1. Looked up from germline, CDR1 is MNHEY and CDR2 is SVGEGT. The CDR3 sequence is 15 residues long. The V segment lost 5 bases and the J segment 2 bases; nucleotides outside the gene matches: 7. CDR3 DNA: TGTGCCAGCAGTATCCGGGGACAGGGAACCTACGAGCAGTACTTC. Translation: CASSIRGQGTYEQYF.

The CDR3 here is CASSLRPGGNHNEQFF. For the CDR3, the DNA is TGTGCCAGCAGCTTAAGACCAGGGGGCAATCACAATGAGCAGTTCTTC. The chain is built from TRBV7-3 and TRBJ2-1, with 8 bases identical to TRBD1. Germline CDR1 reads SGHTA; CDR2 reads FQGTGA. The CDR3 is 16 amino acids. V was clipped by 1 base and J by 5 bases; unmatched bases: 7.

The rearrangement joins TRBV9 to TRBJ2-2; 9 nucleotides line up with TRBD1. Germline CDR1 SGDLS, CDR2 YYNGEE. V shed 0 bases, J shed 5 bases, and the junction held 8 bases outside the gene matches. The CDR3 contains 17 residues. The CDR3 DNA is TGTGCCAGCAGCGTAGGGGACAGGGTTTGGGATACCGGGGAGCTGTTTTTT. This encodes CASSVGDRVWDTGELFF.

The chain has TRBV5-5 and TRBJ1-1; TRBD1 aligns across 7 bases. Germline CDR1 and CDR2: SGHKS and YYEKEE (reference sequence). This CDR3 is 15 amino acids long. Germline trimming cut 1 base from V and 1 base from J; bases unmatched to any gene: 4. DNA of the CDR3: TGTGCCAGCAGCTTGTCCGGGACAGCGAACACTGAAGCTTTCTTT. Amino acids: CASSLSGTANTEAFF.

The V call is TRBV10-3, the J call TRBJ1-2; 7 bases align to TRBD1. The CDR3 loop spans 13 amino acids. V was clipped by 7 bases and J by 3 bases; unmatched bases: 5. Germline lookup yields CDR1 ENHRY and CDR2 SYGVKD. The CDR3 protein is CAITRTGDYGYTF. For the CDR3, the DNA is TGTGCCATCACTCGTACAGGGGACTATGGCTACACCTTC.

V and J are TRBV24-1 and TRBJ1-2, with D possibly matching TRBD1 (5 bases). Germline-derived CDR1 and CDR2 are KGHDR and SFDVKD. Trimming cost V 1 base and J 4 bases, with 9 bases left between them. This CDR3 is built from 14 residues. The CDR3 sequence is CATSDFETAYGYTF. CDR3 nucleotide sequence: TGTGCCACCAGTGATTTCGAGACAGCCTATGGCTACACCTTC.

V is TRBV7-2 and J is TRBJ2-3, with 8 bases that match TRBD1. The CDR3 consists of 15 residues. With V trimmed by 0 bases and J by 4 bases, 3 bases remained unmatched. CDR1 is SGHTA, CDR2 FQGNSA, per germline. DNA of the CDR3: TGTGCCAGCAGCTTAGCGGCAGGGGGCGCAGATACGCAGTATTTT. Its translation: CASSLAAGGADTQYF.

The chain recombines TRBV18 with TRBJ1-4; D unresolved. CDR3 length: 16 amino acids. Germline values: CDR1 KGHSH, CDR2 LQKENI. The ends were cut back, 3 bases at V and 0 bases at J, with 11 bases in the middle. As DNA, the CDR3 is TGTGCCAGCTCACCGGGAGTGCCCGCAACTAATGAAAAACTGTTTTTT. Amino acids: CASSPGVPATNEKLFF.

The CDR3 region has the DNA TGTGCCAGCAGCCAAAGACAGGGGACCGCCTACGAGCAGTACTTC. It is translated as CASSQRQGTAYEQYF. The chain recombines TRBV4-2 with TRBJ2-7; 8 positions agree with TRBD1. With 2 bases clipped from V and 2 bases from J, the junction kept 5 bases outside the gene matches. The CDR3 is 15 residues long. Germline V gives CDR1 LGHNA, CDR2 YNFKEQ.

This clone was recorded a few times. J is TRBJ1-2 and V is TRBV27; a weak D match, TRBD1 (5 bases). CDR1 and CDR2 from the germline V gene are MNHEY and SMNVEV (reference sequence). CDR3 length equals 15 residues. V was pared by 4 bases and J by 8 bases, with 20 bases between. Written as DNA, the CDR3 is TGTGCCAGCAGTTCGTGGGGAACCCGGGACTTGGGCTACACCTTC. Residues: CASSSWGTRDLGYTF.

The chain carries TRBV7-9 and TRBJ1-1; 7 bases line up with TRBD1. The germline gives CDR1 SEHNR, CDR2 FQNEAQ (reference sequence). The CDR3 contains 14 residues. V lost 5 bases, J lost 7 bases, and 10 bases stayed unmatched. The CDR3: CASSPIRDRDEAFF. CDR3 bases: TGTGCCAGCAGCCCTATCCGGGACAGAGATGAAGCTTTCTTT.

The rearrangement links TRBV29-1 to TRBJ2-2; TRBD2 agrees at 11 bases. This CDR3 has 15 amino acids. Germline lookup yields CDR1 SQVTM and CDR2 ANQGSEA. With V trimmed by 7 bases and J by 2 bases, 6 bases remained unmatched. In nucleotides, the CDR3 is TGCAGCGCCACTAGCGGGGGCCCAAACACCGGGGAGCTGTTTTTT. Translated: CSATSGGPNTGELFF.

The chain is built from TRBV7-9 and TRBJ2-3; 8 bases map to TRBD2. The junction had 6 bases not matched to a gene; V was cut back by 7 bases and J by 6 bases. The CDR3 loop spans 13 amino acids. CDR1 is SEHNR, CDR2 FQNEAQ, per germline (reference sequence). The CDR3 loop reads CASTPGLVDTQYF. The CDR3 DNA reads TGTGCCAGCACCCCGGGACTAGTGGATACGCAGTATTTT. The whole variable domain, filled in from reference TRBV7-9 and TRBJ2-3, reads DTGVSQNPRHKITKRGQNVTFRCDPISEHNRLYWYRQTLGQGPEFLTYFQNEAQLEKSRLLSDRFSAERPKGSFSTLEIQRTEQGDSAMYLCASTPGLVDTQYFGPGTRLTVL.

The gene calls are TRBV24-1 and TRBJ2-3, with 8 positions matching TRBD1. There are 15 residues in the CDR3. V shed 4 bases and J 3 bases; nucleotides not matched to a gene: 5. Germline CDR1 reads KGHDR; CDR2 reads SFDVKD. The CDR3 DNA follows: TGTGCCACCAGTGAGTCCGACAGGGGAACAGATACGCAGTATTTT. Translating it yields CATSESDRGTDTQYF.

The chain employs TRBV5-8 and TRBJ2-3; perhaps TRBD2 as D (6 bases). The CDR3 runs to 15 residues. Trimming pared 4 bases from V and 6 bases from J, leaving 18 bases between. CDR1 is SGHTS and CDR2 is YDEGEE in the germline V gene. CDR3 region: CASSTLAEGRDTQYF. As DNA, the CDR3 is TGTGCCAGCAGCACCCTCGCGGAGGGCCGTGATACGCAGTATTTT.

The CDR3 here is CASSPGLGQPQHF. CDR3 coding DNA: TGTGCCAGCTCACCGGGTCTAGGTCAGCCCCAGCATTTT. This sequence joins TRBV18 and TRBJ1-5, with D uncertain. Germline V gene data show CDR1 as KGHSH and CDR2 as LQKENI. V dropped 3 bases and J dropped 6 bases, with 9 bases sitting between them. This CDR3 comprises 13 residues.

A note on this clone: Other DNA sequences in this specimen translate into the identical CDR3. The rearrangement joins TRBV6-5 to TRBJ1-2, with D perhaps matching TRBD1 (5 bases). The CDR3 length is 12 residues. Germline CDR1 is MNHEY and CDR2 is SVGAGI. Trimming removed 5 bases at V and 6 bases at J, with 10 bases between. DNA for the CDR3: TGTGCCAGCAGTCCAGGACAACATGGCTACACCTTC. It yields the protein CASSPGQHGYTF.

The chain links TRBV11-2 to TRBJ2-7; 10 nucleotides agree with TRBD1. This CDR3 has 16 amino acids. The germline V gene encodes CDR1 SGHAT and CDR2 FQNNGV. The J segment lost 3 bases and the V segment lost 3 bases, leaving 8 bases of the junction unmatched. CDR3 bases: TGTGCCAGCAGCTTGCTGCCGGGACAGGGGAACTACGAGCAGTACTTC. Encoded protein: CASSLLPGQGNYEQYF.

The chain is built from TRBV15 and TRBJ2-5, with TRBD2 matching over 11 bases. V lost 9 bases, J lost 2 bases, and 8 bases stayed unmatched. This CDR3 is 15 amino acids long. Germline V CDR1 and CDR2: LNHNV, YYDKDF (reference sequence). CDR3 region: CATWASGGTQETQYF. The CDR3 DNA reads TGTGCCACATGGGCTAGCGGGGGGACACAAGAGACCCAGTACTTC.